This is a list of T cell receptor beta chains from one sample in a study of blood T cell repertoires in COVID-19. Assay used: immunoSEQ multiplex PCR; TCRdb lists only in-frame clones, some missing. The sample shows 360,000 or so clones, approximately 91% of them seen only once. The specimen was PBMCs or T cells enriched from blood (not recorded which). Receptors were obtained from a woman aged 25 to 45 who had been exposed to COVID-19. CDR3s include the opening cysteine and the closing phenylalanine or tryptophan. Each record gives: V gene, J gene, clone size, CDR3 length, D gene, CDR3 DNA, CDR3 protein. A D gene is named only where the DNA matches it firmly. Clone size is shown for a subset of rows, as once, few, many or a class of expanded clone.

>TRBV28|TRBJ1-1|once|18|NA
TGTGCCAGCAGTCCGACAAGCCGTTGGGGGGGCAGGAGCACTGAAGCTTTCTTT
CASSPTSRWGGRSTEAFF
>TRBV11-2|TRBJ2-3|few|16|NA
TGTGCCAGCAGCCCAACATCGCTGACATCCACAGATACGCAGTATTTT
CASSPTSLTSTDTQYF
>TRBV5-1|TRBJ1-1|NA|14|NA
TGCGCCAGCAAGGGTCAGGGTGGGGACACTGACGCTTTCTTT
CASKGQGGDTDAFF
>TRBV30|TRBJ2-7|NA|13|TRBD1
TGTGCCTGGAGTCGGGACAGATCCTACGAGCAGTACTTC
CAWSRDRSYEQYF
>TRBV3-1/TRBV3-2|TRBJ1-6|NA|14|NA
TGTGCCAGCAGCCAAGTCGGGGATAATTCACCCCTCCACTTT
CASSQVGDNSPLHF
>TRBV6-2/TRBV6-3|TRBJ1-5|NA|16|TRBD1
TGTGCCAGCAGTCCCTCTGAGGGGGCGGGCAATCAGCCCCAGCATTTT
CASSPSEGAGNQPQHF
>TRBV5-4|TRBJ1-1|NA|14|NA
TGTGCCAGCAGCTTACGGGGGATGAACACTGAAGCTTTCTTT
CASSLRGMNTEAFF
>TRBV3-1/TRBV3-2|TRBJ1-1|NA|13|NA
TGTGCCAGCAGCCGAACTCAGGGTACTGAAGCTTTCTTT
CASSRTQGTEAFF
>TRBV12-5|TRBJ1-5|NA|18|TRBD1
TGTGCTAGTGGTTTGGCCCCGGACAGGGTATATAGCAATCAGCCCCAGCATTTT
CASGLAPDRVYSNQPQHF
>TRBV5-4|TRBJ1-5|NA|16|TRBD1
TGTGCCAGCAGCTTGGGGCCGACAGGGGGCAATCAGCCCCAGCATTTT
CASSLGPTGGNQPQHF
>TRBV6-5|TRBJ1-3|NA|15|TRBD1
TGTGCCAGCACCCTAAACAGGGGGCCGGGAAACACCATATATTTT
CASTLNRGPGNTIYF
>TRBV7-9|TRBJ2-7|NA|14|NA
TGTGCCAGCAGCCCCGGACTAAACTCCTACGAGCAGTACTTC
CASSPGLNSYEQYF
>TRBV14|TRBJ2-1|NA|14|NA
TGTGCCAGCAGCCAAGTACGACTAGACGGTGAGCAGTTCTTC
CASSQVRLDGEQFF
>TRBV29-1|TRBJ2-1|NA|13|NA
TGCAGCGTTGAAGACACGAGGGGGAATGAGCAGTTCTTC
CSVEDTRGNEQFF
>TRBV7-9|TRBJ1-2|NA|15|TRBD1
TGTGCCAGCAGCTTTCCGGGACAGGTCAACTATGGCTACACCTTC
CASSFPGQVNYGYTF
>TRBV10-3|TRBJ1-1|NA|15|NA
TGTGCCATCAGGGCCGGGGTAGGGCCTGGCACTGAAGCTTTCTTT
CAIRAGVGPGTEAFF
>TRBV10-2|TRBJ2-7|NA|13|TRBD2
TGCGCCAGCACCCCTAGCGGGAAATACGAGCAGTACTTC
CASTPSGKYEQYF
>TRBV18|TRBJ2-3|once|16|TRBD2
TGTGCCAGCTCACCAGGAGCGGGGATACCCGGGGATACGCAGTATTTT
CASSPGAGIPGDTQYF
>TRBV19|TRBJ1-2|once|15|NA
TGTGCCACTCTCGGCGGGGCATGGGGCACTTATGGCTACACCTTC
CATLGGAWGTYGYTF
>TRBV19|TRBJ1-3|many|15|TRBD1
TGTGCCAGTAGTCCCCCCAGGGGGCATGGAAACACCATATATTTT
CASSPPRGHGNTIYF
>TRBV11-2|TRBJ1-5|once|15|TRBD1
TGTGCCAGCAGCTTAGATGGACAGGGGTATCAGCCCCAGCATTTT
CASSLDGQGYQPQHF
>TRBV3-1/TRBV3-2|TRBJ2-1|NA|16|TRBD2
TGTGCCAGCAGCCAAACTAGCGGTCCCTCCTACAATGAGCAGTTCTTC
CASSQTSGPSYNEQFF
>TRBV13|TRBJ2-7|NA|15|TRBD2
TGTGCCAGCAGCCAAGCGGGACCCCTCTCCTACGAGCAGTACTTC
CASSQAGPLSYEQYF
>TRBV24-1|TRBJ2-5|NA|14|NA
TGTGCCACCAGCCCCTCGTGGGCCTTAGAGACCCAGTACTTC
CATSPSWALETQYF
>TRBV20-1|TRBJ1-2|NA|13|NA
TGCAGTGCTAGTGGCAGGGCTAACTATGGCTACACCTTC
CSASGRANYGYTF
>TRBV12-5|TRBJ2-7|NA|14|NA
TGTGCTAGTGGCCGGACTGTTGGCTCCTACGAGCAGTACTTC
CASGRTVGSYEQYF
>TRBV6-5|TRBJ2-7|NA|15|NA
TGTGCCAGCAGTAGATTCCCCGGGGGTTCCTACGAGCAGTACTTC
CASSRFPGGSYEQYF
>TRBV5-4|TRBJ2-2|once|17|NA
TGTGCCAGCAGCTTGGTAGCCAGTCCAATCGACACCGGGGAGCTGTTTTTT
CASSLVASPIDTGELFF
>TRBV4-2|TRBJ2-2|NA|18|TRBD2
TGTGCCAGCAGCCAAGGACTAGCGGGAGGCCCAAACACCGGGGAGCTGTTTTTT
CASSQGLAGGPNTGELFF
>TRBV7-9|TRBJ2-7|NA|14|TRBD2
TGTGCCAGCAGCTTATCTAGCGGGAGGTCCGAGCAGTACTTC
CASSLSSGRSEQYF
>TRBV5-1|TRBJ2-5|NA|13|NA
TGCGCCAGCAGCTTGGGCAGGGCGGAGACCCAGTACTTC
CASSLGRAETQYF
>TRBV12-3/TRBV12-4|TRBJ2-7|NA|13|NA
TGTGCCAGCAGCCGGGGTCTGGGGGAGGTGCAGTACTTC
CASSRGLGEVQYF
>TRBV29-1|TRBJ2-1|once|11|NA
TGCAGCGCCTACCAGGTTGGTGAGCAGTTCTTC
CSAYQVGEQFF
>TRBV4-1|TRBJ1-3|NA|16|NA
TGCGCCAGCAGCCAAGACAACGCGGGGAATCCAAACACCATATATTTT
CASSQDNAGNPNTIYF
>TRBV12-5|TRBJ2-5|NA|15|NA
TGTGCTAGTGGGGAGGGGGGGCCCGCCCAAGAGACCCAGTACTTC
CASGEGGPAQETQYF
>TRBV7-6|TRBJ1-1|NA|13|NA
TGTGCCAGCAGCTTCGAACAGGCCACTGAAGCTTTCTTT
CASSFEQATEAFF
>TRBV28|TRBJ2-7|NA|13|NA
TGTGCCAGCCGAACCGGGAACCTCTACGAGCAGTACTTC
CASRTGNLYEQYF
>TRBV3-1/TRBV3-2|TRBJ1-6|once|14|NA
TGTGCCAGCAGCCAAGTCCCAGATAATTCACCCCTCCACTTT
CASSQVPDNSPLHF
>TRBV18|TRBJ2-1|NA|17|TRBD2
TGTGCCAGCTCGCCCACTAGCGGGAGCATCCTCTACAATGAGCAGTTCTTC
CASSPTSGSILYNEQFF
>TRBV12-5|TRBJ1-3|once|16|TRBD1
TGTGCTAGTGCACCGGGACAGTTAGACTCTGGAAACACCATATATTTT
CASAPGQLDSGNTIYF
>TRBV19|TRBJ2-3|NA|13|NA
TGTGCCAGTAGTATGGCCCTCACAGATACGCAGTATTTT
CASSMALTDTQYF
>TRBV27|TRBJ2-7|NA|15|NA
TGTGCCAGCAGTTTAATTGACAAATTCTCCTACGAGCAGTACTTC
CASSLIDKFSYEQYF
>TRBV5-7|TRBJ2-7|NA|12|NA
TGTGCCAGCACCACGACTAGATTCGAGCAGTACTTC
CASTTTRFEQYF
>TRBV12-3/TRBV12-4|TRBJ2-7|NA|13|NA
TGTGCCAGCAGTCTAATACTTAGTGGCGAGCAGTACTTC
CASSLILSGEQYF
>TRBV3-1/TRBV3-2|TRBJ1-2|once|15|NA
TGTGCCAGCAGCCAAGGAGTCAGCCGGGGGTATGGCTACACCTTC
CASSQGVSRGYGYTF
>TRBV7-9|TRBJ1-2|NA|13|TRBD1
TGTGCCAGCAGCTTAGGGGGACAGGGAGGCTACACCTTC
CASSLGGQGGYTF
>TRBV28|TRBJ1-5|NA|14|NA
TGTGCCAGCAGTTCAAACGGGGTCAATCAGCCCCAGCATTTT
CASSSNGVNQPQHF
>TRBV7-8|TRBJ1-2|NA|14|NA
TGTGCCAGCAGCACGCCGGGACTTAGCTATGGCTACACCTTC
CASSTPGLSYGYTF
>TRBV10-3|TRBJ2-7|NA|13|NA
TGTGCCATCTTAGGGCGGGGTATCGACGAGCAGTACTTC
CAILGRGIDEQYF
>TRBV9|TRBJ2-3|NA|15|TRBD2
TGTGCCAGCAGCGCTAGCGGAACTAGCACAGATACGCAGTATTTT
CASSASGTSTDTQYF
>TRBV5-5|TRBJ2-1|NA|17|TRBD2
TGTGCCAGCAGCCTACCCGGGAGGCAGGCCCCCTACAATGAGCAGTTCTTC
CASSLPGRQAPYNEQFF